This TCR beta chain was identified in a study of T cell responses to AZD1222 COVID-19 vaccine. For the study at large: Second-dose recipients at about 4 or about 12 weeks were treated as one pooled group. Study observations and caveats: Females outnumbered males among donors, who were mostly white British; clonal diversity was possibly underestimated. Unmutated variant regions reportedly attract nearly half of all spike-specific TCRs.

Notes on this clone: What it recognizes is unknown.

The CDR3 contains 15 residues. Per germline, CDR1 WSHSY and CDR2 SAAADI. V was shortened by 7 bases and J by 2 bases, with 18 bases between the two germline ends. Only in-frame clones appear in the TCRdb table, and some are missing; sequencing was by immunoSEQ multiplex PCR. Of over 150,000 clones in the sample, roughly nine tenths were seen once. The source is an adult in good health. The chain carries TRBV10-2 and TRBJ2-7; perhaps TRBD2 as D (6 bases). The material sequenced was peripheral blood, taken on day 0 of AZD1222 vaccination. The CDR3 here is CASTEQVGGAYEQYF. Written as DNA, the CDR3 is TGCGCCAGCACCGAACAGGTTGGCGGGGCCTACGAGCAGTACTTC.